These T cell receptor beta chains were read from a single sample in a study of blood T cells in healthy people across ages. A single record per CDR3 protein comes from TCRdb applying MiXCR to the 5' RACE reads. This sample has about 1.1 million distinct CDR3 sequences, with more than 30% found just once. Material for sequencing was blood. Receptor source: a man younger than 30 in good health. CDR3s include the opening cysteine and the closing phenylalanine or tryptophan. A D gene is named only where the DNA matches it firmly. Some rows mark clone size as missing; the rest say once, few, many or name a class of expanded clone.

v_gene	j_gene	d_gene	abundance	CDR3nt	CDR3aa
TRBV11-2	TRBJ1-5	TRBD1	.	TGTGCCAGCAGCCAGATGACAGGGTCCCAGGGTCAGCCCCAGCATTTT	CASSQMTGSQGQPQHF
TRBV3-1	TRBJ2-7	TRBD1	few	TGTGCCACCACAGGGGGTTACGAGCAGTACTTC	CATTGGYEQYF
TRBV6-5	TRBJ1-2	.	few	TGTGCCAGCAGTCAAGAGGCAACCGCTAACTATGGCTACACCTTC	CASSQEATANYGYTF
TRBV5-1	TRBJ1-1	.	few	TGCGCCAGCAGCTTGGGCAAGACAGGCTCAATAGAAGCTTTCTTT	CASSLGKTGSIEAFF
TRBV7-2	TRBJ2-1	.	.	TGTGCCAGCAGCTTGGGGGAGATGAACAATGAGCAGTTCTTC	CASSLGEMNNEQFF
TRBV4-3	TRBJ2-1	.	many	TGCGCCAGCAGCCAAGAGGCCAGCTCCTACAATGAGCAGTTCTTC	CASSQEASSYNEQFF
TRBV12-3/TRBV12-4	TRBJ2-5	.	.	TGTGCCAGCACTGGGACAACCCAGGCGGAGACCCAGTACTTC	CASTGTTQAETQYF
TRBV3-1	TRBJ2-2	.	.	TGTGCCAGCAGCCAGCATGGGGGGAGATCGAACACCGGGGAGCTGTTTTTT	CASSQHGGRSNTGELFF
TRBV6-6	TRBJ2-7	.	.	TGTGCCAGCAGTTATGAACCGGGGATGGAGTCCTACAATGAGCAGTACTTC	CASSYEPGMESYNEQYF
TRBV27	TRBJ1-1	.	.	TGTGCCAGCAGAAACAGGCCCTCGAACACTGAAGCTTTCTTT	CASRNRPSNTEAFF
TRBV29-1	TRBJ2-5	.	many	TGCAGCGTTACGCAACAGGGAGGGGAGACCCAGTACTTC	CSVTQQGGETQYF
TRBV12-3/TRBV12-4	TRBJ2-2	TRBD2	.	TGTGCCAGCAGCCATGGGACTAGTTCAGTCGCCGGGGAGCTGTTTTTT	CASSHGTSSVAGELFF
TRBV7-8	TRBJ2-1	TRBD2	few	TGTGCCAGCAGCACGGGACTAGCGGGCAATGAGCAGTTCTTC	CASSTGLAGNEQFF
TRBV20-1	TRBJ2-3	.	few	TGCAGTGCTAGAGATGGAGACAAAATCACAGATACGCAGTATTTT	CSARDGDKITDTQYF
TRBV12-5	TRBJ2-3	TRBD1	.	TGTGCTAGTGGTTCGGGACAGGGGTCGACAGATACGCAGTATTTT	CASGSGQGSTDTQYF
TRBV29-1	TRBJ1-1	TRBD1	.	TGCAGCGGTGTGGACAGGGGGAGTGGGACTGAAGCTTTCTTT	CSGVDRGSGTEAFF
TRBV6-6	TRBJ1-5	.	.	TGTGCCAGCAGTGCCCAAGGGGGGCAGCCCCAGCATTTT	CASSAQGGQPQHF
TRBV10-3	TRBJ2-3	TRBD1	many	TGTGCCATCAGTGAGTCGACAGGGGAGTCCACAGATACGCAGTATTTT	CAISESTGESTDTQYF
TRBV6-2/TRBV6-3	TRBJ1-4	TRBD1	few	TGTGCCAGCAGTTCCTCGGACAGGGGAAATGAAAAACTGTTTTTT	CASSSSDRGNEKLFF
TRBV11-2	TRBJ1-1	.	few	TGTGCCAGCAGCGCAACAGGGTTCACTGAAGCTTTCTTT	CASSATGFTEAFF
TRBV6-5	TRBJ2-1	TRBD1	.	TGTGCCAGCAGTTACGGGACAGGGTATGAGCAGTTCTTC	CASSYGTGYEQFF
TRBV13	TRBJ1-2	.	few	TGTGCCAGCACTAGACTCCAACTTAACTATGGCTACACCTTC	CASTRLQLNYGYTF
TRBV15	TRBJ1-2	TRBD1	.	TGTGCCACCAGCAGAGACAGACAGGGTTTGGGCTACACCTTC	CATSRDRQGLGYTF
TRBV6-2/TRBV6-3	TRBJ1-1	TRBD1	.	TGTGCCAGCAGTCACAGGACAGGGTATCGGTTCACTGAAGCTTTCTTT	CASSHRTGYRFTEAFF
TRBV29-1	TRBJ2-1	.	many	TGCAGCACACGGGGGGCCGGCTACAATGAGCAGTTCTTC	CSTRGAGYNEQFF
TRBV20-1	TRBJ1-2	.	.	TGCAGTGCTAGAGATCGGAATCCGGGCCAAGGAGGCTATGGCTACACCTTC	CSARDRNPGQGGYGYTF
TRBV7-2	TRBJ2-5	.	.	TGTGCCAGCAGCTCCTCCTCCATTAAAGAGACCCAGTACTTC	CASSSSSIKETQYF
TRBV5-1	TRBJ1-1	.	few	TGCGCCAGCAGCGGCGGGGTCGGGGACACTGAAGCTTTCTTT	CASSGGVGDTEAFF
TRBV7-9	TRBJ2-7	TRBD1	.	TGTGCCAGCAGCTTTGGACAGGGGGGTATCTCCTACGAGCAGCACTTC	CASSFGQGGISYEQHF
TRBV5-1	TRBJ1-5	TRBD1	few	TGCGCCAGCAGCTTGGGGGACAGACAGCCCCAGCATTTT	CASSLGDRQPQHF
TRBV20-1	TRBJ1-1	TRBD1	few	TGCAGTGCTAGGCATGCGGCAGGGGGCAGAGACACTGAAGCTTTCTTT	CSARHAAGGRDTEAFF
TRBV2	TRBJ2-3	.	.	TGTGCCAGCGGGCTAAGTCTCGGGAGCACAGATACGCAGTATTTT	CASGLSLGSTDTQYF
TRBV24-1	TRBJ2-1	.	.	TGTGCCACCAGTAGGGAGGGGGCTAATAATGAGCAGTTCTTC	CATSREGANNEQFF
TRBV4-3	TRBJ1-5	.	few	TGCGCCAGCAGCCAAGATATCGAAGGGGTATATCAGCCCCAGCATTTT	CASSQDIEGVYQPQHF
TRBV6-1	TRBJ1-1	.	.	TGTGCCAGCAGTCGCGAGGGGAGGATCACTGAAGCTTTCTTT	CASSREGRITEAFF
TRBV20-1	TRBJ2-3	TRBD2	once	TGCAGTGCTAGAGATTGGAGACTAGCGGGGAGCACAGATACGCAGTATTTT	CSARDWRLAGSTDTQYF
TRBV7-2	TRBJ2-7	.	.	TGTGCCAGCAGCTTTGACAGGTCGAGCTCCTACGAGCAGTACTTC	CASSFDRSSSYEQYF
TRBV9	TRBJ2-2	.	few	TGTGCCAGCAGCGTCGCCCCCACCGGAACCGGGGAGCTGTTTTTT	CASSVAPTGTGELFF
TRBV6-1	TRBJ2-1	.	.	TGTGCCAGCAGTGGGCTTTCCATCTACAATGAGCAGTTCTTC	CASSGLSIYNEQFF
TRBV27	TRBJ1-5	.	.	TGTGCCAGCAGTTTAGCGACAGCTAATCAGCCCCAGCATTTT	CASSLATANQPQHF
TRBV12-3/TRBV12-4	TRBJ2-5	.	.	TGTGCCAGCAGCCACACAAGAGCCCAAGAGACCCAGTACTTC	CASSHTRAQETQYF
TRBV11-3	TRBJ2-3	.	.	TGTGCCAGCAGCTTAGATCCTGTGGGCCAGGATACGCAGTATTTT	CASSLDPVGQDTQYF
TRBV7-2	TRBJ2-3	.	few	TGTGCCAGCAGCCGGACCGGGGGCGCGATCCCACCTGATACGCAGTATTTT	CASSRTGGAIPPDTQYF
TRBV4-2	TRBJ1-4	.	few	TGTGCCAGCAGCCAAGCTCAGGGTGAAAAACTGTTTTTT	CASSQAQGEKLFF
TRBV7-9	TRBJ2-3	.	.	TGTGCCAGCAGCTTCAACTTCAGGTCAGGCACAGATACGCAGTATTTT	CASSFNFRSGTDTQYF
TRBV6-5	TRBJ2-3	.	many	TGTGCCAGCAGTCCGCAGAGGGCCGATACGCAGTATTTT	CASSPQRADTQYF
TRBV6-5	TRBJ1-4	.	few	TGTGCCAGCAGTTACTCAGGGGGAAGACCTAATGAAAAACTGTTTTTT	CASSYSGGRPNEKLFF
TRBV6-1	TRBJ1-3	TRBD1	.	TGTGCCAGCAGCCTCAGCTGGACAGGGAAATCTGGAAACACCATATATTTT	CASSLSWTGKSGNTIYF
TRBV9	TRBJ2-3	.	.	TGTGCCAGCAGCTCCCCCGGGTCTTCCACAGATACGCAGTATTTT	CASSSPGSSTDTQYF